This T cell receptor (beta chain) appears in the sequencing data of a study of T cells in Graves' hyperthyroidism and ophthalmopathy. Findings and caveats of the study: Stable hyperthyroidism and ophthalmopathy were separated using 13 V-J signatures.

From RNA transcripts, TCR beta CDR3 regions were amplified. Researchers ran a first-round RT-PCR on the TCR CDR3 using the HTBI primer set. TCRdb re-called the multiplex PCR reads with MiXCR, one entry per CDR3 protein. Of approximately 530,000 distinct CDR3 sequences in the sample, nearly 20% are singletons; the top ten hold about 50%. CDR1 DFQATT and CDR2 SNEGSKA come from the germline V gene (reference sequence). The CDR3 contains 12 residues. Together with thyroid ultrasound, orbital computed tomography, serum thyroxine and TRAb, clinical symptoms were used for diagnoses. PBMCs came from 9 to 10 ml fresh peripheral blood. This clonotype appeared a few times. Its antigen is as yet unknown.

This TCR was sampled from a man aged 40-55 years with Graves' ophthalmopathy. The genes are TRBV20-1 and TRBJ2-3; the D is unclear. Sequencing was performed on blood. The CDR3 DNA reads as TGCAGGGCATTTTTAAGCACAGATACGCAGTATTTT. It translates to CRAFLSTDTQYF.